Below are 7 T cell receptor beta chains sequenced from a single sample in a study of T cells in Graves' hyperthyroidism and ophthalmopathy. Template material for amplifying TCR beta CDR3 regions consisted of RNA transcripts. The HTBI set primed first-round TCR CDR3 RT-PCR. Each CDR3 protein is one row after TCRdb ran MiXCR on the multiplex PCR reads. Found here are 600,000 to 900,000 distinct CDR3 sequences, 15% to 20% of them singletons; the top ten hold under 9.5%. Material: blood. The receptors stem from a man younger than 35 with Graves' hyperthyroidism.

This clonotype was observed a handful of times. The chain links TRBV5-6 to TRBJ1-1, with 9 bases aligning to TRBD1. The CDR3 loop spans 14 amino acids. Germline trimming cut 5 bases from V and 6 bases from J; bases unmatched to any gene: 8. The germline CDR1 and CDR2 sequences are SGHDT and YYEEEE. In nucleotides, the CDR3 is TGTGCCAGCAGGGGACAGGGAAAGGTAGCTGAAGCTTTCTTT. Protein product: CASRGQGKVAEAFF.

This clonotype was counted only a few times. The chain couples TRBV6-4 to TRBJ2-7; the D call may be TRBD1 or TRBD2 (5 bases each). This CDR3 has 15 residues. In germline, CDR1 is MRHNA, CDR2 SNTAGT. V was trimmed by 0 bases and J by 0 bases, leaving 9 bases between them. The CDR3 region is CASSDSDGASYEQYF. As DNA, the CDR3 is TGTGCCAGCAGTGACTCGGACGGGGCCTCCTACGAGCAGTACTTC.

This clonotype was recorded at least ten times. The V gene is TRBV2, the J gene TRBJ1-4; 8 bases line up with TRBD1. Germline V gene lookup returns CDR1 SNHLY and CDR2 FYNNEI. V lost 9 bases and J lost 6; bases outside the gene matches: 6. This CDR3 contains 13 residues. The CDR3 here is CARTMGQDEKLFF. DNA for the CDR3: TGTGCCAGGACAATGGGACAGGATGAAAAACTGTTTTTT.

V is TRBV19 and J is TRBJ1-5, with D hard to call. From germline, CDR1 is LNHDA and CDR2 SQIVND (reference sequence). Trimming took 3 bases from V and 5 from J, leaving 8 bases between them. The CDR3 is 13 residues long. The CDR3 DNA sequence: TGTGCCAGTAGTATTCAGGCCTATCAGCCCCAGCATTTT. Translating gives CASSIQAYQPQHF.

The chain employs TRBV18 and TRBJ2-5; D unresolved. The CDR3 sequence is 16 residues long. Per the germline V gene, CDR1 is KGHSH and CDR2 is LQKENI. Trimming removed 0 bases from V and 0 bases from J, with 11 bases in between. The CDR3 DNA follows: TGTGCCAGCTCACCACCTAGGACGAAAAACCAAGAGACCCAGTACTTC. Translating it yields CASSPPRTKNQETQYF.

This clonotype was observed a handful of times. This chain joins TRBV10-3 and TRBJ2-5; D might be TRBD1 (6 bases). The germline gives CDR1 ENHRY, CDR2 SYGVKD. CDR3 length: 13 amino acids. V was pared by 7 bases and J by 5 bases, with 14 bases between. CDR3 in amino acids: CAITAVRGETQYF. DNA of the CDR3: TGTGCCATCACCGCTGTGAGGGGGGAGACCCAGTACTTC.

Regarding this clonotype: A much larger clone lies one base from this, so it may be a read error. The rearrangement uses TRBV12-3 or TRBV12-4 and TRBJ2-2; D is perhaps TRBD1 or TRBD2 (5 bases each). V was cut by 6 bases and J by 4 bases, with 15 bases left in between. The CDR3 spans 15 residues. The CDR3 region is CASRPGTDFTGELFF. The CDR3 region has the DNA TGTGCCAGCAGGCCCGGGACGGACTTCACCGGGGAGCTGTTTTTT.